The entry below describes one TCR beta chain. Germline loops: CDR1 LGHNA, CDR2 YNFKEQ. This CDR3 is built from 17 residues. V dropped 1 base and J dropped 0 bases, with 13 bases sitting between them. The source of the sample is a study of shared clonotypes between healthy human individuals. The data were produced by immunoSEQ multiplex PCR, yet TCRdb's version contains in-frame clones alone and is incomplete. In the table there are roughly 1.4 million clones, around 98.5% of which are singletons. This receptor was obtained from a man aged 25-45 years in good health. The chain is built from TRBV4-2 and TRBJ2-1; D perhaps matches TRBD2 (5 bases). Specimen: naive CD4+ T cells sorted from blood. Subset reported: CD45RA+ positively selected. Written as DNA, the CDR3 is TGTGCCAGCAGCCAAGCGCCTACTAGGAGCTCCTACAATGAGCAGTTCTTC. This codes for CASSQAPTRSSYNEQFF.